The sequence of this T cell receptor (beta chain) was determined in a study of blood T cell repertoires in COVID-19. Study background: The United States, Italy and Spain provided the acute and convalescent COVID-19 samples.

The assay was immunoSEQ multiplex PCR, and TCRdb's table has in-frame clones only and misses some. The sample gives 270,000 or so clones, around nine tenths of which show up once; over 8% is in the top ten. Trimming pared 4 bases from V and 3 bases from J, leaving 13 bases between. CDR3 length: 16 residues. The V gene's germline CDR1 is ENHRY and CDR2 SYGVKD. The V gene is TRBV10-3, the J gene TRBJ1-6, with D possibly matching TRBD1 (6 bases). Sequences were obtained from peripheral blood. The receptor's source is a man aged 35-49 years with active or convalescent COVID-19. CDR3 in amino acids: CAISASTGLYNSPLHF. Here the CDR3 DNA reads TGTGCCATCAGTGCCTCTACAGGGCTCTATAATTCACCCCTCCACTTT.